This record covers a single TCR beta chain. This clone was detected only once. Which antigen it targets is not known. No base quality information exists; no much larger clone differs at one position. This sample was included in a study of cytomegalovirus exposure and HLA in healthy donors (TCRdb year 2017). For the study in its entirety: In an earlier analysis of fewer than 750 of the donors, around 300 Gb of sequence data and 120 million or so unique TCR beta sequences from 150 million to 200 million T cells were reported. A handful of DR-DQ haplotypes were handled as single units for association and clustering because linkage in the cohort was strong. Typing coverage differed by locus: A, B, C, DRB1 and DQB1 were typed in roughly 620-640 donors, DQA1 in about 500, DPA1 in around 580, and DPB1 in 450 to 490. Roughly 310 gigabases of sequencing data and tens of millions of unique TCR sequences were included in an early release covering 550 to 800 HLA-typed donors. The aim of the study was to test whether cataloging public T cell receptors could identify signatures of past pathogen exposure. Rather than using new phenotypic data, the later analysis identified candidate immune exposures from TCR beta sequences and from how often those sequences occurred across donors. In addition to the first cohort of around 670 subjects, a separate validation cohort of 120 different subjects was used. Across some 400 genotyped donors of the cohort, an average of roughly 250,000 unique TCR beta nucleotide sequences per donor were sequenced, and 15% to 20% of those sequences were non-productive. HLA typing covered class I and class II loci at four-digit resolution. A later analysis re-analyzed previously published TCR beta repertoires from roughly 630 donors and added high-resolution HLA genotyping to study TCR occurrence patterns. Among the approximately 400 genotyped donors, about 85% belonged to the genetic ancestry cluster associated with self-reported Caucasian donors. All discovery cohort repertoires had been generated on a single sequencing platform. To decide whether each TCR beta V gene segment behaved as functional or pseudogenic, an earlier analysis of nearly 600 of the donors relied on high-throughput TCR beta sequencing. Donor age, sex, ethnicity and CMV serostatus were collected together with the repertoire data. The study used immunosequencing to profile the T cell repertoires of around 600 subjects and linked those repertoires to cytomegalovirus serostatus. In a later genetic analysis, genome-wide SNP genotypes for about three fifths of the roughly 670 donors were used, and that subset was treated as a discovery cohort. The study combined high-throughput TCR immunosequencing, statistical association of individual TCRs with disease status, and machine learning to predict cytomegalovirus infection status.

The CDR3 holds 14 amino acids from the cysteine to the phenylalanine. Only the CDR3 portion is preserved as DNA: 42 bases, with reading frame beginning at the first base. In the germline V gene, CDR1 corresponds to ENHRY and CDR2 to SYGVKD. V lost 10 bases and J lost 4 bases; the stretch between them is 19 bases long. The cohort consisted of 600 to 700 healthy bone marrow donors. At the time of sampling, every cohort member was nominally healthy, though immune exposures that went unrecorded were likely present. The donor was CMV seronegative and belonged to the group of 320 or so seronegative cohort members. A peripheral blood sample was collected from each donor, and TCR beta sequencing was performed on peripheral blood mononuclear cells. Genomic DNA was extracted from the blood cell samples with the Qiagen DNeasy Blood Extraction Kit. Overall results and qualifications from the work: Assigning TCR associations to individual alleles was difficult when HLA alleles, especially DR and DQ, strongly co-occurred. Most CMV-associated TCR beta chains appeared to be HLA-restricted in a later analysis, and the HLA associations seemed to be driven largely by CMV exposure. A later analysis reported that several top co-occurrence clusters appeared linked to parvovirus B19, influenza, CMV and Epstein-Barr virus. This cohort had only TCR beta chains sequenced, and the lack of alpha or paired-chain data limited which features could be detected. A further reported finding was that TCR beta sequences accurately predicted the HLA-A and HLA-B alleles for most subjects in the first cohort. Cytomegalovirus status was reported to be diagnosed by the classifier with high specificity and sensitivity in both the original and validation cohorts. In a later genetic analysis, fewer N-insertions in productive TCRs were reported among donors in an Asian-associated ancestry cluster than the roughly 700-donor mean. Compared with equally common non-associated chains, HLA-associated TCR beta chains in a later analysis were more clonally expanded and had lower generation probabilities. According to a later analysis, TCR association rates differed among HLA loci, with DRB1 alleles showing the most associated TCRs and HLA-C alleles showing the fewest. Specific HLA alleles were associated with about 17,000 TCR beta sequences at a false discovery rate of 0.05 in a later analysis. It was suggested by the authors that the approach could potentially be generalized to other disease states and immunological phenotypes. In an earlier analysis of a few hundred of the donors, most TCR beta V segments were observed in productive rearrangements about 87% or about 30% of the time, broadly matching IMGT annotations. Because some donors lacked HLA typing at each locus, the association tests relied only on the typed subset. Some IMGT-functional V segments, including TRBV6-2 and TRBV6-3, could not be told apart with the 87-base-pair reads, so those segments were excluded. The only immune exposure information available for the cohort was CMV serostatus. The study gave a list of some 150 TCR beta chains associated with cytomegalovirus. Roughly uniform sequencing depth across donors was assumed in presence/absence analyses, although this assumption may not hold. A cluster of highly shared sequence variants was judged likely to represent a technical artifact of the sequencing pipeline. V-gene and J-gene trimming of TCR beta chains was associated with a missense DCLRE1C variant in a later genetic analysis, and the association was replicated in an independent cohort. Three of the identified cytomegalovirus-associated TCR beta chains were confirmed in vitro to be specific for cytomegalovirus antigens. Linkage disequilibrium might explain the correlated functional status among segregating V segments, but an unknown experimental factor could not be ruled out. Because counts were too low, roughly 16 rarely observed V segments, including chromosome 9 orphons, were excluded from the earlier analysis of several hundred of the donors. Across donors, most TCR sequences were observed very rarely, whereas some public TCRs were present in many individuals.

The library was produced with the immunoSEQ multiplex PCR assay. The multiplex PCR relied on a mix of 60 forward primers for TCR Vbeta segments and 13 reverse primers for TCR Jbeta segments. The CDR3 region of rearranged TCR beta genes was amplified from genomic DNA with a multiplex PCR assay. The Illumina HiSeq System was used to sequence the amplified TCR beta libraries as 87-base-pair reads. The authors processed their data as follows. A later analysis tallied tens of millions of unique TCR beta chains across the roughly 610 repertoires, and about 10 million of those chains were shared by two or more donors. Raw reads were error-corrected and collapsed into unique sequences with a nearest-neighbor algorithm that merged closely related sequences to remove PCR and sequencing errors. To assign V, D and J gene segments, CDR3 sequences were aligned to IMGT reference sequences. For a sequence to be retained, a match of at least six nucleotides to both a V gene segment and a J gene segment was required. A rearrangement counted as productive if the CDR3 had no stop codons and remained in frame with V and J, and every other rearrangement counted as non-productive. CDR3 was defined by IMGT convention, running from the second conserved V-encoded cysteine to the conserved J-encoded phenylalanine. In an earlier analysis of approximately 500 of the donors, sequences lacking an unambiguous match to a single V gene segment were excluded. An earlier analysis of a few hundred of the donors called V segments functional above 56.7% productive rearrangements and segregating when the between-donor standard deviation exceeded 5%. A statistical classification framework was developed to diagnose cytomegalovirus status using the catalog of TCR beta chain sequences. In a later analysis, V and J genes were assigned by comparing TCR nucleotide sequences against IMGT/GENE-DB human TR gene sequences. A later analysis assigned CDR3 sequences and most-parsimonious VDJ recombination scenarios with the TCRdist pipeline. In a later analysis, every TCR beta chain was defined by the combination of its CDR3 amino acid sequence and its V-gene family, and reads without a unique V-gene family were dropped. To address suspected cross-contamination and a sequencing artifact, a later analysis removed some 620 highly shared, low-generation-probability nucleotide sequences. A later analysis calculated a clonal expansion index for each public chain from normalized within-repertoire ranks of inferred template counts. Generation probabilities in a later analysis came from a VDJ recombination model fitted to out-of-frame rearrangements, and those results were checked against IGoR. Hypergeometric tests were used in a later analysis to score TCR-TCR, TCR-HLA and TCR-CMV co-occurrence, with a repertoire-size bias correction applied to the TCR pairs. In a later analysis, false discovery rates were estimated by permuting HLA or CMV assignments 20 times. In a later analysis, co-occurring TCRs were grouped using DBSCAN, with TCRdist sequence similarity added in when clustering inside HLA-allele-positive subsets. Repertoires with fewer than 30,000 or more than 120,000 public chains were left out of co-occurrence clustering, as were about 5 repertoires with anomalous nucleotide sharing. Entries here come from immuneACCESS through TCRdb and include only in-frame sequences with V and J called. Some clones fail to appear in such tables; in the studies checked, an unresolved V gene covers under half of the shortfall, and the cause of the remainder is unknown. V, J and clone size are taken as reported in that table, and D and trimming were inferred from the DNA itself. The sample table lists some 210,000 clones, over 70% of them with a count of one. The ten top clones hold 1.3% of the sample.

This sequence originates from a man aged 25 to 40 in good health and CMV-seronegative. Input material: PBMCs. The chain is made from TRBV10-3 and TRBJ1-1; a tentative D call is TRBD1 (6 bases match). CDR3 sequence: CATARAGEVTEAFF. The sequenced DNA: TGTGCCACCGCTCGTGCAGGGGAAGTCACTGAAGCTTTCTTT.